This T cell receptor (beta chain) was identified during a study of blood T cells in healthy people across ages. This clonotype was counted only a few times. It was with a sample-barcoded 5' primer and a J-beta primer mix that a second PCR of about 7 to 12 cycles was run. TCRdb used MiXCR to reprocess the 5' RACE reads, holding one entry per CDR3 protein. The table records about 720,000 distinct CDR3 sequences, around 25% of them present only once. CDR1 SGHTA and CDR2 FQGNSA come from the germline V gene. The CDR3 is 17 amino acids. Trimming removed 5 bases from V and 2 bases from J, with 19 bases in between. This sample also appeared in a second study, on T cells of mothers and their children. Per that paper: Slightly higher but non-significant overlap marked related mother-child pairs versus unrelated pairs.

The source material was blood. The receptor's source is a boy aged 5-17 years in good health. The genes are TRBV7-2 and TRBJ1-3; the D gene is possibly TRBD1 (6 bases). CDR3 sequence reads: CASSLESHRVAGNTIYF. In DNA, the CDR3 is TGTGCCAGCAGCCTAGAGAGCCACAGGGTTGCTGGAAACACCATATATTTT.